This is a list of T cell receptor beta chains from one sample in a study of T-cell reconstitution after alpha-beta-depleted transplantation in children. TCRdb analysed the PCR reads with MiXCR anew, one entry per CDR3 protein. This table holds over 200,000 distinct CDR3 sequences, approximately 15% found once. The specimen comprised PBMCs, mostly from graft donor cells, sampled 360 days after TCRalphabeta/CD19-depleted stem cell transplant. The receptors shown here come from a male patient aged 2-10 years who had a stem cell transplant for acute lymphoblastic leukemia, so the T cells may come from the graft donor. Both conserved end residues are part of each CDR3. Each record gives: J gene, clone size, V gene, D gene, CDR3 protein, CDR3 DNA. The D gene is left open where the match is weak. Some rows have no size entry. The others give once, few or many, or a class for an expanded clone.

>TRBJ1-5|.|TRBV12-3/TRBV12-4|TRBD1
CASSFGTVRDQPQHF
TGTGCCAGCAGTTTCGGGACAGTAAGGGACCAGCCCCAGCATTTT
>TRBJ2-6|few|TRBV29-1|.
CSVGNIRSGANVLTF
TGCAGCGTGGGAAACATCCGCTCTGGGGCCAACGTCCTGACTTTC
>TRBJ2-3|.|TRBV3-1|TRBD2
CASSPPGRLAGAGDTQYF
TGTGCCAGCAGCCCACCCGGGAGGCTAGCGGGGGCGGGAGATACGCAGTATTTT
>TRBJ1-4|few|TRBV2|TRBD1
CASHTQGATNEKLFF
TGTGCCAGTCACACACAGGGGGCAACTAATGAAAAACTGTTTTTT
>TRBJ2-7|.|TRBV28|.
CASSSHLGLYEQYF
TGTGCCAGCAGTTCCCATTTGGGCCTCTACGAGCAGTACTTC
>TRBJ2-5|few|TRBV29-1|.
CSTTGTTQETQYF
TGCAGCACAACCGGGACAACTCAAGAGACCCAGTACTTC
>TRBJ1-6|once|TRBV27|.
CASSSPRPSSSYNSPLHF
TGTGCCAGCAGTTCGCCCCGTCCTTCGAGCTCCTATAATTCACCCCTCCACTTT
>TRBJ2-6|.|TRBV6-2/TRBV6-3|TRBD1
CASRPGTASGANVLTF
TGTGCCAGCAGACCCGGGACAGCCTCTGGGGCCAACGTCCTGACTTTC
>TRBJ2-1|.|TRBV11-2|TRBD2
CASSARLAGGYYNEQFF
TGTGCCAGCAGCGCCCGACTAGCGGGAGGGTACTACAATGAGCAGTTCTTC
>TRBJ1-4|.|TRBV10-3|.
CAISVWLNEKLFF
TGTGCCATCAGTGTATGGCTTAATGAAAAACTGTTTTTT
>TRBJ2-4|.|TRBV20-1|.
CSASTEKPLAKNIQYF
TGCAGTGCTAGTACCGAGAAGCCCCTAGCCAAAAACATTCAGTACTTC
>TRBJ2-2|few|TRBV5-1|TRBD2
CASSYLAGGLTNTGELFF
TGCGCCAGCAGCTACCTAGCGGGGGGCCTCACGAACACCGGGGAGCTGTTTTTT
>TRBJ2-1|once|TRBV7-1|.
CASSSKDRGGNEQFF
TGTGCCAGCAGCTCCAAGGATCGGGGCGGGAATGAGCAGTTCTTC
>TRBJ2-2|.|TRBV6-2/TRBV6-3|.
CASRGGIRAGELFF
TGTGCCAGCAGAGGCGGGATTAGGGCCGGGGAGCTGTTTTTT
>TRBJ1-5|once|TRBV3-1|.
CASSQGRGPGPQHF
TGTGCCAGCAGCCAAGGACGGGGCCCGGGGCCCCAGCATTTT
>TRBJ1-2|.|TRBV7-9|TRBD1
CASSLTSGGADGYTF
TGTGCCAGCAGTTTAACCTCAGGGGGCGCTGATGGCTACACCTTC
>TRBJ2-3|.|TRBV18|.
CASSPGSFTDTQYF
TGTGCCAGCTCACCGGGATCTTTCACAGATACGCAGTATTTT
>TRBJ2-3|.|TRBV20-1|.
CSAPRGTDTQYF
TGCAGTGCTCCACGGGGCACAGATACGCAGTATTTT
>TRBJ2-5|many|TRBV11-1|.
CASSLSRKETQYF
TGTGCCAGCAGCTTAAGCAGGAAAGAGACCCAGTACTTC
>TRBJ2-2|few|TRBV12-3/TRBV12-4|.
CASSSGQLSTGELFF
TGTGCCAGCAGTTCAGGACAGCTAAGCACCGGGGAGCTGTTTTTT
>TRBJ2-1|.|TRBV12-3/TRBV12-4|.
CASSSGLNEQFF
TGTGCCAGCAGCTCCGGCTTAAATGAGCAGTTCTTC
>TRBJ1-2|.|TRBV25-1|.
CASSRTLNYGYTF
TGTGCCAGCAGCCGGACTCTCAACTATGGCTACACCTTC
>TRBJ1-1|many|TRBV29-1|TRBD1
CSTRTGRTAEAFF
TGCAGCACCCGGACAGGACGAACCGCTGAAGCTTTCTTT
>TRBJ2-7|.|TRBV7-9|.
CASSRFDAPYEQYF
TGTGCCAGCAGCAGGTTTGATGCGCCCTACGAGCAGTACTTC
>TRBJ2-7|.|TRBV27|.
CVSSFGGGSSYEQYF
TGTGTCAGCAGTTTTGGAGGGGGAAGCTCCTACGAGCAGTACTTC
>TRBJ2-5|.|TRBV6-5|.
CASSYQAPGTQYF
TGTGCCAGCAGTTACCAGGCCCCCGGGACCCAGTACTTC
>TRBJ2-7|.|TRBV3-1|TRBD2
CASSQEEVRGVAYEQYF
TGTGCCAGCAGCCAAGAAGAGGTACGGGGGGTAGCCTACGAGCAGTACTTC
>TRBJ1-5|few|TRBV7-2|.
CASSPQGHQPQHF
TGTGCCAGCAGCCCCCAAGGGCATCAGCCCCAGCATTTT
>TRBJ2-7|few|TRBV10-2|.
CASSDRSSSYEQYF
TGCGCCAGCAGTGACAGGTCAAGCTCCTACGAGCAGTACTTC
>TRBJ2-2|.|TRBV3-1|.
CASSQVSPGELFF
TGTGCCAGCAGCCAAGTGAGTCCCGGGGAGCTGTTTTTT